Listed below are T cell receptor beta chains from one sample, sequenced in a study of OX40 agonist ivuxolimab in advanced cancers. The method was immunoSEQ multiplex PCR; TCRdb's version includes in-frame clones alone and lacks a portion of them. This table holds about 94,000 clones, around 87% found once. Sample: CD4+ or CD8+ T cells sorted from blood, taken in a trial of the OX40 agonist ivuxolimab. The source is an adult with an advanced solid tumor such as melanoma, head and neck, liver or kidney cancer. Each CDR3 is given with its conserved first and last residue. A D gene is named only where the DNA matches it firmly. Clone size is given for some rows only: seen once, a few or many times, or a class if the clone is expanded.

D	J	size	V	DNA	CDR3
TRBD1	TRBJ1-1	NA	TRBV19	TGTGCCAGTAGTACGAGACCCAGGTCACAGGGGGCAGGAGCTTTCTTT	CASSTRPRSQGAGAFF
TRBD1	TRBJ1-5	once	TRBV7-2	TGTGCCAGCAGCTCCAACGCCGGACAGGGCAATCAGCCCCAGCATTTT	CASSSNAGQGNQPQHF
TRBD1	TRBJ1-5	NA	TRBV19	TGTGCCAGTAGTGCTGACAGGGGGCGCGGCAATCAGCCCCAGCATTTT	CASSADRGRGNQPQHF
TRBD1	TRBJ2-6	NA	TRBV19	TGTGCCAGTAGTGCGGGACAGGCCTTCTCTGGGGCCAACGTCCTGACTTTC	CASSAGQAFSGANVLTF
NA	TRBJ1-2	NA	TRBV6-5	TGTGCCAGCAGTACTACCGGGACAACCTATGGCTACACCTTC	CASSTTGTTYGYTF
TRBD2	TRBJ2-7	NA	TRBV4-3	TGCGCCAGCAGCGTAGGCGGGGGGGCCTCGATCGGGGAGCAGTACTTC	CASSVGGGASIGEQYF
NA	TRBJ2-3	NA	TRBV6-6	TGTGCCAGCAGTCCGGGACGCCGCACAGATACGCAGTATTTT	CASSPGRRTDTQYF
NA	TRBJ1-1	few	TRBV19	TGTGCCAGTAGTATAGTCCCCCGCGACACGGGGACTGAAGCTTTCTTT	CASSIVPRDTGTEAFF
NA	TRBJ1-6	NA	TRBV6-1	TGTGCCAGCACTAGGGCAGCTGGGTCACCCCTCCACTTT	CASTRAAGSPLHF
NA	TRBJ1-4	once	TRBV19	TGTGCCAGTAGTATAGATGAAGGAACGGCAAAACTGTTTTTT	CASSIDEGTAKLFF
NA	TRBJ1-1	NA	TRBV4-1	TGCGCCAGCAGCCAAGATGAAGTGAGTAATGCTGAAGCTTTCTTT	CASSQDEVSNAEAFF
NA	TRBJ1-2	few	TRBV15	TGTGCCACCAGCAGAGATTTCATAGAATATGGCTACACCTTC	CATSRDFIEYGYTF
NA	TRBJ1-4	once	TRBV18	TGTGCCAGCTCACCCCGGACAGCTAATGAAAAACTGTTTTTT	CASSPRTANEKLFF
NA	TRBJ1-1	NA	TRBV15	TGTGCCACCAGCGGAAGACTGTACACTGAAGCTTTCTTT	CATSGRLYTEAFF
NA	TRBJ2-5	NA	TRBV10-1	TGCGCCAGCAGCCTGACAGGGAGGGGAGAGACCCAGTACTTC	CASSLTGRGETQYF
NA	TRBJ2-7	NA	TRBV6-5	TGTGCCAGCAGTTACGGGGCCCCGGGCGAGCAGTACTTC	CASSYGAPGEQYF
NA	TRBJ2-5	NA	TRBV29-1	TGCAGCGTTAACCAAGAGACCCAGTACTTC	CSVNQETQYF
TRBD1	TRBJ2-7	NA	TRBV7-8	TGTGCCAGCAGCATCGCAGGGGGCCCCTACGAGCAGTACTTC	CASSIAGGPYEQYF
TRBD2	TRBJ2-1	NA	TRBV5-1	TGCGCCAGCAGCTTGTCTCCTAGCGGGGGGTTGGGGTTCTTC	CASSLSPSGGLGFF
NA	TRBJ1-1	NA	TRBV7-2	TGTGCCAGCAGCCCTGGGATCCTAGCTTTCTTT	CASSPGILAFF
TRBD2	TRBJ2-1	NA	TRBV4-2	TGTGCCAGCAGCCCAGCCGGGACTAGCGGGGGGGTCAATGAGCAGTTCTTC	CASSPAGTSGGVNEQFF
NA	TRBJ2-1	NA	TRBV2	TGTGCCAGCAGTGGTGGGGGGACCGGGAACAATGAGCAGTTCTTC	CASSGGGTGNNEQFF
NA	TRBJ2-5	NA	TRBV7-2	TGTGCCAGCAGCTCCTTTGAGACCCAGTACTTC	CASSSFETQYF
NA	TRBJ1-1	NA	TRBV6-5	TGTGCCAGCAGACCGCAGAGGGCGGTTATCACTGAAGCTTTCTTT	CASRPQRAVITEAFF
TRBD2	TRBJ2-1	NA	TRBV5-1	TGCGCCAGCAGCTTGATAGCGGGGGTCTCCTACAATGAGCAGTTCTTC	CASSLIAGVSYNEQFF
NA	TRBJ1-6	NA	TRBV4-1	TGCGCCAGCAGCCAAGAGGACAGATTGTTGAATAATTCACCCCTCCACTTT	CASSQEDRLLNNSPLHF